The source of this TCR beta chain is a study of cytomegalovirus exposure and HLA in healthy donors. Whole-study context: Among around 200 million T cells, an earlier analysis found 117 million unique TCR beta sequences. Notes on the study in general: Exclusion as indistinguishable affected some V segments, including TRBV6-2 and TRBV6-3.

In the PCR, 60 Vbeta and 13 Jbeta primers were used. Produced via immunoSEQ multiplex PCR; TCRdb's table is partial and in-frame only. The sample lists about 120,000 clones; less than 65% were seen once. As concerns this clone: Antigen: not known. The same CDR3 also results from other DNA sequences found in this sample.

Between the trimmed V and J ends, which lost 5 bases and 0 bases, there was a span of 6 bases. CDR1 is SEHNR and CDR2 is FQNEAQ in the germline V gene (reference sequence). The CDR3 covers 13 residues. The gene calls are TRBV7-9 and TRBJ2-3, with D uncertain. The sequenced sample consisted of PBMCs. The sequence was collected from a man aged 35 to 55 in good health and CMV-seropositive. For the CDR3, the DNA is TGTGCCAGCAGCCCCGGGAGCACAGATACGCAGTATTTT. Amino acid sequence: CASSPGSTDTQYF.